The clone carrying this T cell receptor beta chain was counted ten times or more. These data originate in a study of T cells in Graves' hyperthyroidism and ophthalmopathy. The V and J ends lost 2 bases and 13 bases respectively, with 20 bases between them. This CDR3 is built from 14 residues. CDR1 MNHEY and CDR2 SVGEGT come from the germline V gene. Amplification of TCR beta CDR3 regions used RNA as the template. RT-PCR in the first round (using the HTBI primer set) targeted the TCR CDR3. TCRdb analysed the multiplex PCR reads with MiXCR anew, one entry per CDR3 protein. The profile shows fewer than 450,000 distinct CDR3 sequences, approximately 18% of them singletons.

The sequenced material came from blood. V usage is TRBV6-2 or TRBV6-3 and J usage is TRBJ1-2, with no clear D. This receptor was identified in a woman aged 25 to 39 with Graves' hyperthyroidism that later progressed to Graves' ophthalmopathy. The CDR3 DNA reads TGTGCCAGCAGTTACGCCGGTCTGGACGACCTTTCCACCTTC. Protein product: CASSYAGLDDLSTF.